One and the same sample provided the 29 T cell receptor beta chains below, sequenced in a study of T cell repertoires in cytomegalovirus infection (dated by TCRdb to the late 2010s). What the treatment or condition label conveys for this sample: in vitro stimulation with specific CMV peptide epitopes to enrich CMV-specific T cells. TCRdb shows the sequencer as Illumina HiSeq 1500. TCRdb took the public reads, trimmed them with fastp at Q25, ran MiXCR for clone calling and kept in-frame beta chains. When rows share a CDR3 protein, they turn into one entry using the most common DNA and genes. The sample data list 250,000 to 400,000 distinct CDR3 sequences, and about 25% of these were observed just once. The top ten clones comprise about an eighth of the sample. These receptors have no known antigen. This specimen consisted of cultured PBMCs, obtained from culture after CMV antigen stimulation. Every receptor here comes from a human donor in good health (CMV status not recorded). Some clones in this sample may be carry-over from other donors' samples.

This clonotype was seen a few times. V gene TRBV4-3 combines with J gene TRBJ1-2; a possible D gene is TRBD1 (5 bases). Germline V gives CDR1 LGHNA, CDR2 YSLEER. V lost 0 bases and J 3 bases, leaving 17 bases between the germline ends. This CDR3 has 17 amino acids. CDR3 residues: CASSQDRGDRGYYGYTF. The CDR3 DNA reads as TGCGCCAGCAGCCAAGATAGGGGAGACAGAGGGTACTATGGCTACACCTTC.

This clonotype has just a few counts. V and J are TRBV27 and TRBJ1-3; D not resolved. This CDR3 spans 14 amino acids. Trimming took off 2 bases at V and 0 bases at J, with 5 bases between the two ends. The germline CDR1 and CDR2 sequences are MNHEY and SMNVEV (reference sequence). The CDR3 protein is CASSLRPSGNTIYF. CDR3 sequence (DNA): TGTGCCAGCAGTTTACGGCCCTCTGGAAACACCATATATTTT.

This clonotype came up many times. The chain uses TRBV7-2 and TRBJ2-2; 8 positions match TRBD2. Germline V lookup: CDR1 SGHTA, CDR2 FQGNSA. CDR3 length equals 16 residues. Trimming at V came to 6 bases and at J to 8 bases, leaving 14 bases not matched to a gene. DNA for the CDR3: TGTGCCAGCAGTTCCACACCAAGCGGGGGTTTGGGGGAGCTGTTTTTT. It yields the protein CASSSTPSGGLGELFF.

The sample holds many counts of this clonotype. The chain carries TRBV11-2 and TRBJ2-7; 8 bases align to TRBD2. Germline CDR1 reads SGHAT; CDR2 reads FQNNGV. J lost 5 bases, V lost 3 bases, and 6 bases had no gene match. There are 14 residues in the CDR3. DNA for the CDR3: TGTGCCAGCAGCTTGGGGGGGACTAGTGACGAGCAGTACTTC. Protein: CASSLGGTSDEQYF.

The chain has TRBV2 and TRBJ1-1; D is undetermined. The CDR3 length is 11 residues. Germline assignment: CDR1 SNHLY and CDR2 FYNNEI. V was cut by 5 bases and J by 5 bases, with 6 bases left in between. The CDR3 nucleotides read TGTGCCAGCAGTCAGTGGACTGAAGCTTTCTTT. Translation: CASSQWTEAFF.

This clonotype appeared many times. The rearrangement joins TRBV10-3 to TRBJ2-5; D might be TRBD1 or TRBD2, each matching 6 bases. Germline V lookup: CDR1 ENHRY, CDR2 SYGVKD. The CDR3 totals 16 residues. Trimming cost V 3 bases and J 8 bases, with 22 bases left between them. CDR3 sequence (DNA): TGTGCCATCAGTGATCCCGGGGGACAACAAAAGAGAACCCAGTACTTC. It is translated as CAISDPGGQQKRTQYF.

The J gene is TRBJ1-1, the V gene TRBV19; no definite D call. Trimming stripped 3 bases from V and 2 bases from J, with 10 bases between. The CDR3 is 14 amino acids. Germline V gives CDR1 LNHDA, CDR2 SQIVND (reference sequence). Here the CDR3 DNA reads TGTGCCAGTAGTATCATGGCCAGCAACACTGAAGCTTTCTTT. This encodes CASSIMASNTEAFF.

V and J are TRBV15 and TRBJ1-1; possible D gene TRBD1, 5 bases. This CDR3 is 13 amino acids long. Per the germline V gene, CDR1 is LNHNV and CDR2 is YYDKDF (reference sequence). Trimming left V 1 base short and J 8 bases short, with 11 bases between. CDR3 amino acids: CATSRGKQAEAFF. The CDR3, as DNA: TGTGCCACCAGCAGAGGAAAACAGGCGGAAGCTTTCTTT.

In its sample, this clonotype was seen many times. This sequence joins TRBV12-3 or TRBV12-4 and TRBJ2-1; TRBD2 aligns across 13 bases. V lost 5 bases, J lost 10 bases, and 11 bases stayed unmatched. The CDR3 has 16 amino acids. CDR3 in amino acids: CASSGWGLAGTGEQFF. The CDR3 DNA reads TGTGCCAGCAGTGGCTGGGGACTAGCGGGGACGGGGGAGCAGTTCTTC.

This chain links TRBV20-1 with TRBJ1-4; D is ambiguous. With 1 base removed from V and 5 bases from J, the gap between germline ends came to 8 bases. CDR1 and CDR2 from the germline V gene are DFQATT and SNEGSKA (reference sequence). This CDR3 has 13 residues. The CDR3 sequence is CSARGQENEKLFF. The DNA for the CDR3 is TGCAGTGCTAGAGGGCAGGAGAATGAAAAACTGTTTTTT.

This clonotype has a handful of counts. The genes are TRBV7-2 and TRBJ2-3; 12 bases match TRBD2. Germline CDR1 is SGHTA and CDR2 is FQGNSA. V shed 4 bases, J shed 4 bases, and the junction held 3 bases outside the gene matches. The CDR3 has 15 residues. CDR3 loop: CASSSTSGSADTQYF. CDR3 DNA: TGTGCCAGCAGCTCGACTAGCGGGAGTGCAGATACGCAGTATTTT.

There are many counts of this clonotype. The chain recombines TRBV28 with TRBJ2-1, with D possibly being TRBD2 (11 bases). The CDR3 length is 18 residues. Trimming took 3 bases from V and 7 from J, leaving 25 bases between them. The germline V gene has CDR1 MDHEN and CDR2 SYDVKM. The CDR3 DNA reads TGTGCCAGCAGTTTCACACCGCGACTAGCGGGACAGGGGAATGAGCAGTTCTTC. It yields the protein CASSFTPRLAGQGNEQFF.

This clonotype was picked up a small number of times. V is TRBV6-1 and J is TRBJ2-7; D remains unclear. The length of the CDR3 is 16 residues. The V gene's germline CDR1 is MNHNS and CDR2 SASEGT. The V end was cut by 1 base, the J end by 1 base, with 14 bases between. The CDR3, as DNA: TGTGCCAGCAGTGAAGAGAAGGTGATCATATCCTACGAGCAGTACGTC. Protein sequence: CASSEEKVIISYEQYV.

This clonotype was counted a few times. The chain is built from TRBV4-3 and TRBJ1-5, with D perhaps TRBD1 (6 bases). CDR1 is LGHNA and CDR2 is YSLEER in the germline V gene. This CDR3 is built from 16 residues. The germline V and J ends were trimmed by 2 bases and 1 base, with 12 bases remaining between them. The CDR3: CASSQSSTGSNQPQHF. CDR3 sequence (DNA): TGCGCCAGCAGCCAATCCTCGACAGGAAGCAATCAGCCCCAGCATTTT.

This clonotype has ten or more counts. V and J are TRBV7-2 and TRBJ2-2; 7 nucleotides match TRBD2. Unmatched junction bases numbered 5, after V lost 1 base and J lost 6 bases. The CDR3 is made up of 15 amino acids. Germline V gene sequence: CDR1 SGHTA, CDR2 FQGNSA. The CDR3 loop reads CASSLVSSGAGELFF. The DNA of the CDR3 is TGTGCCAGCAGCTTAGTTTCCAGCGGGGCCGGGGAGCTGTTTTTT.

This chain uses TRBV7-2 with TRBJ1-5; 9 bases fit TRBD1. There are 18 residues in the CDR3. V shed 6 bases, J shed 0 bases, and the junction held 12 bases outside the gene matches. Germline V gives CDR1 SGHTA, CDR2 FQGNSA. CDR3 in amino acids: CASSLTGGGGYSNQPQHF. The CDR3, as DNA: TGTGCCAGCAGTTTGACAGGGGGTGGGGGATATAGCAATCAGCCCCAGCATTTT.

This chain uses TRBV7-9 with TRBJ2-7; D is unresolved. The CDR3 totals 16 residues. Germline values: CDR1 SEHNR, CDR2 FQNEAQ (reference sequence). V was trimmed by 1 base and J by 0 bases, leaving 13 bases between them. CDR3 sequence: CASSLEVSGLSYEQYV. The CDR3 coding sequence is TGTGCCAGCAGCTTAGAAGTCAGTGGCCTCTCCTACGAGCAGTACGTC.

The chain joins TRBV6-2 or TRBV6-3 to TRBJ2-1, with TRBD2 matching 9 bases. CDR1 and CDR2 from the germline V gene are MNHEY and SVGEGT. This CDR3 contains 16 residues. With V trimmed by 1 base and J by 6 bases, 7 bases remained unmatched. CDR3 residues: CASSYWSGTSLNEQFF. DNA for the CDR3: TGTGCCAGCAGTTACTGGTCCGGGACTAGCCTCAATGAGCAGTTCTTC.

The chain links TRBV20-1 to TRBJ2-2; 7 bases map to TRBD2. There are 14 residues in the CDR3. Germline V gene sequence: CDR1 DFQATT, CDR2 SNEGSKA (reference sequence). Losses at the gene ends were 3 bases for V and 5 bases for J; bases not matched to a gene: 6. DNA of the CDR3: TGCAGTGCTAGGGGATCAGCGGGGACCGGGGAGCTGTTTTTT. Protein product: CSARGSAGTGELFF.

The chain uses TRBV5-6 and TRBJ1-1; 8 bases fit TRBD1. Trimming took 4 bases from V and 0 from J; bases not matched to a gene: 11. CDR1 and CDR2 (germline): SGHDT, YYEEEE. The CDR3 sequence is 17 residues long. The chain's CDR3 is CASSPLQPGQVNTEAFF. The CDR3 bases are TGTGCCAGCAGCCCCCTTCAGCCGGGACAGGTGAACACTGAAGCTTTCTTT.

This clonotype appeared a few times. V usage is TRBV6-1 and J usage is TRBJ2-3; the D is unclear. Germline V gives CDR1 MNHNS, CDR2 SASEGT. CDR3 length: 15 amino acids. Trimming shortened V by 7 bases and J by 1 base, and 15 bases separated the two germline ends. As DNA, the CDR3 is TGTGCCAGCACCAACCGGGCCACTGGCACAGATACGCAGTATTTT. Its translation: CASTNRATGTDTQYF.

This clonotype was detected only a few times. The J gene is TRBJ1-1, the V gene TRBV20-1, with TRBD1 as a possible D gene (5 bases). This CDR3 is 16 amino acids long. The germline gives CDR1 DFQATT, CDR2 SNEGSKA (reference sequence). Trimming took 0 bases from V and 0 from J, leaving 14 bases between them. CDR3: CSARDPTRGMNTEAFF. The CDR3 region has the DNA TGCAGTGCTAGAGACCCAACCCGGGGCATGAACACTGAAGCTTTCTTT.

This clonotype showed up many times. The rearrangement joins TRBV7-3 to TRBJ1-2, with a possible D match to TRBD1 (5 bases). V was cut by 6 bases and J by 4 bases, with 18 bases left in between. The length of the CDR3 is 15 residues. CDR1 and CDR2 from the germline V gene are SGHTA and FQGTGA. CDR3 in amino acids: CASSKRDTGAYGYTF. CDR3 nucleotides: TGTGCCAGCAGTAAAAGGGATACAGGTGCCTATGGCTACACCTTC. Together with reference TRBV7-3 and TRBJ1-2, the CDR3 gives the full variable domain: GAGVSQTPSNKVTEKGKYVELRCDPISGHTALYWYRQSLGQGPEFLIYFQGTGAADDSGLPNDRFFAVRPEGSVSTLKIQRTERGDSAVYLCASSKRDTGAYGYTFGSGTRLTVV.

Remarks on this clonotype: Its ends do not fully match the called genes, so a read error is possible. J is TRBJ2-1 and V is TRBV7-9, with a weak D call TRBD2 (5 bases). CDR3 length: 15 residues. The germline CDR1 and CDR2 sequences are SEHNR and FQNEAQ (reference sequence). CDR3 loop: CARSLRADSYNEQFF. CDR3 DNA: TGTGCCCGCAGCTTACGAGCGGATTCCTACAATGAGCAGTTCTTC.

This clonotype was detected only a few times. The chain uses TRBV27 and TRBJ2-3, with 8 bases matching TRBD2. CDR3 length: 21 amino acids. V gave up 8 bases and J gave up 3 bases; unmatched junction bases: 28. The V gene's germline CDR1 is MNHEY and CDR2 SMNVEV (reference sequence). CDR3 loop: CASRGGLAASSPGRGTDTQYF. The DNA for the CDR3 is TGTGCCAGCCGGGGGGGGTTGGCGGCCTCATCACCCGGGAGGGGGACAGATACGCAGTATTTT.

The V gene is TRBV6-2 or TRBV6-3, the J gene TRBJ1-1; D ambiguous. V was cut by 6 bases and J by 3 bases, with 11 bases left in between. Germline CDR1 is MNHEY and CDR2 is SVGEGT. The CDR3 loop spans 13 amino acids. CDR3 nucleotide sequence: TGTGCCAGCAGCTACGAATGGGACACTGAAGCTTTCTTT. Protein product: CASSYEWDTEAFF.

This clonotype was detected only a few times. The V call is TRBV27, the J call TRBJ2-2, with D possibly TRBD1 on 5 matching bases. The V gene's germline CDR1 is MNHEY and CDR2 SMNVEV (reference sequence). V shed 8 bases and J shed 1 base, with 11 bases lying between them. The CDR3 runs to 14 residues. The CDR3 region is CASRPGQNTGELFF. Here the CDR3 DNA reads TGTGCCAGCCGCCCCGGACAGAACACCGGGGAGCTGTTTTTT.

The chain recombines TRBV7-9 with TRBJ1-6; D is possibly TRBD1 (5 bases). The length of the CDR3 is 14 residues. Trimming left V 1 base short and J 10 bases short, with 11 bases between. Germline loops: CDR1 SEHNR, CDR2 FQNEAQ (reference sequence). The CDR3 here is CASSLVGERSPLHF. The CDR3 DNA is TGTGCCAGCAGCTTAGTAGGGGAGAGATCACCCCTCCACTTT.

This clonotype was counted between two and nine times. CDR3 DNA: TGTGCCACCAGTGCTACGAACCCAGGGTATCAGCCCCAGCATTTT. Translating it yields CATSATNPGYQPQHF. The chain has TRBV24-1 and TRBJ1-5; TRBD1 might be the D (5 bases). The CDR3 loop spans 15 amino acids. V was shortened by 5 bases and J by 5 bases, with 15 bases between the two germline ends. Germline V gives CDR1 KGHDR, CDR2 SFDVKD.